A selection of T cell receptor beta chains follows, all from one sample in a study of human T cells and chemical hapten exposure. TCRdb re-analysed the RACE reads in MiXCR, keeping a single row per CDR3 protein. The sample holds 52,000 or so distinct CDR3 sequences; roughly 9.8% are singletons and the top ten take around 10%. The sequences come from whole blood, collected in connection with sensitization to the hapten diphenylcyclopropenone (DPC). These receptors were collected from a man aged 40-49 years with alopecia areata. Some clones in this sample may be carry-over from other donors' samples. The CDR3 runs from the conserved cysteine through the conserved F or W. D genes are given only for firm matches. The size field is filled for only some rows; it gives once, few, many or a size class.

size	J	D	V	DNA	CDR3
many	TRBJ2-1	TRBD2	TRBV7-3	TGTGCCAGCAGCTTAGTGGCTAGCGGGAGGTTAAATGAGCAGTTCTTC	CASSLVASGRLNEQFF
.	TRBJ2-1	.	TRBV7-8	TGTGCCAGCAGCAAGGACCCCTACAATGAGCAGTTCTTC	CASSKDPYNEQFF
few	TRBJ2-1	TRBD2	TRBV18	TGTGCCAGCTCACTTTGGACTAGCGGGAACAATGAGCAGTTCTTC	CASSLWTSGNNEQFF
.	TRBJ2-7	TRBD2	TRBV4-2	TGTGCCAGCAGCCAAGGGGCGGGAGTGGGCTACGAGCAGTACTTC	CASSQGAGVGYEQYF
many	TRBJ2-2	TRBD1	TRBV3-1	TGTGCCAGCACCGCTAGATCAGGGGGCTGGACCGGGGAGCTGTTTTTT	CASTARSGGWTGELFF
many	TRBJ2-1	.	TRBV7-8	TGTGCCAGCAGCTTAGATTACGGGAGTAGAAAGCAGTTCTTC	CASSLDYGSRKQFF
.	TRBJ2-1	TRBD2	TRBV5-4	TGTGCCAGCAGCTCGGGAGGCCTAGCCTACAATGAGCAGTTCTTC	CASSSGGLAYNEQFF
few	TRBJ1-5	TRBD1	TRBV6-1	TGTGCCAGCTCTTCTGGACAGGGGTATAATCAGCCCCAGCATTTT	CASSSGQGYNQPQHF
few	TRBJ2-7	.	TRBV20-1	TGCAGTGCTACCTCCAGTGGACCTAGAATGGAGTACTTC	CSATSSGPRMEYF
.	TRBJ2-5	.	TRBV28	TGTGCCAGCAGGGGCCCGGGACGGATCCAAGAGACCCAGTACTTC	CASRGPGRIQETQYF
many	TRBJ1-2	.	TRBV28	TGTGCCAGCAGTCAAAGGTTCTATGGCTACACCTTC	CASSQRFYGYTF
many	TRBJ2-7	TRBD2	TRBV20-1	TGCAGTGCTAGAGATCCGGTAGCGGGAGGGTACGAGCAGTACTTC	CSARDPVAGGYEQYF
.	TRBJ2-2	TRBD2	TRBV10-2	TGCGCCAGCGCCTCTAGCGGGAGTGACACCGGGGAGCTGTTTTTT	CASASSGSDTGELFF
.	TRBJ1-2	TRBD1	TRBV5-4	TGTGCCAGCAGCTTGCAGGGGGCGGGCTATGGCTACACCTTC	CASSLQGAGYGYTF
few	TRBJ1-5	.	TRBV19	TGTGCCAGTAGTTTCCGGACACCTAGCAATCAGCCCCAGCATTTT	CASSFRTPSNQPQHF
.	TRBJ2-1	TRBD2	TRBV29-1	TGCAGCGTTGGCGGGAGGAGCTCCTACAATGAGCAGTTCTTC	CSVGGRSSYNEQFF